This T cell receptor beta chain was documented in a study of CD8+ T cells in alopecia areata. Study-level findings and limits: Compared with normal scalp, lesional scalp had higher clonality and more expanded CD8+ clones.

As for this clone: Its antigen is unidentified.

The authors extracted RNA and reverse transcribed it into cDNA as the sequencing template. Measured with immunoSEQ multiplex PCR; TCRdb has only the in-frame clones, and not every one. Among 50,000 to 70,000 clones, 40% to 50% were seen once, and the ten largest hold roughly 47%. This CDR3 has 16 residues. Germline values: CDR1 MNHEY, CDR2 SMNVEV (reference sequence). The J segment lost 2 bases and the V segment lost 0 bases, leaving 7 bases of the junction unmatched. Sequencing input: NKG2D-low CD8+ T cells sorted from blood. This sequence was found in a human donor with alopecia areata. The V and J genes are TRBV27 and TRBJ2-7, with 7 nucleotides matching TRBD1. The CDR3 region is CASSLSSGTVAYEQYF. The CDR3 coding sequence is TGTGCCAGCAGTTTATCCTCCGGGACAGTTGCCTACGAGCAGTACTTC.